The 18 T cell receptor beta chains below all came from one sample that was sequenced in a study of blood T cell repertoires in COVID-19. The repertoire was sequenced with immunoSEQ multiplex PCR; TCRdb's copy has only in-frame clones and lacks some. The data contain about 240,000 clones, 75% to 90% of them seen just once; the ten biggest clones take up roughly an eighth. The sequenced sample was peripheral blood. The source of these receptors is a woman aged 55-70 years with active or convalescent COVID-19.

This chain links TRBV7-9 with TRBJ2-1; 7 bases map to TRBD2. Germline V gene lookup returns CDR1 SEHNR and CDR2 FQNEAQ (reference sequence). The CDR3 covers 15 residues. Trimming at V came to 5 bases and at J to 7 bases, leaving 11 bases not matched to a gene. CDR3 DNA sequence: TGTGCCAGCAGCAACGCCTACGGGGGGAGTAATGAGCAGTTCTTC. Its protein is CASSNAYGGSNEQFF.

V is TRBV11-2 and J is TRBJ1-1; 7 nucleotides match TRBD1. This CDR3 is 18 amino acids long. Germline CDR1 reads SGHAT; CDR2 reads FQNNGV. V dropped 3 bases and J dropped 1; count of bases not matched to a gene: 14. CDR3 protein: CASSLGRGQSWGNTEAFF. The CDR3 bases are TGTGCCAGCAGCTTGGGAAGGGGACAGTCCTGGGGGAACACTGAAGCTTTCTTT.

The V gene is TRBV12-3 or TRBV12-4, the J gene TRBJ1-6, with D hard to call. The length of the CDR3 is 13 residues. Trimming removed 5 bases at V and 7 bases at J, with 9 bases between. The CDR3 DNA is TGTGCCAGCAGTCAAATCAGGAATTCACCCCTCCACTTT. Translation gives CASSQIRNSPLHF.

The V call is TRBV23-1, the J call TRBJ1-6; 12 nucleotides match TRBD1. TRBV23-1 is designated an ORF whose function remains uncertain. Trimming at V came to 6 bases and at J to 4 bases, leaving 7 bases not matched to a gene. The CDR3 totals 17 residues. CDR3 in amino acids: CASSRDRGRFYNSPLHF. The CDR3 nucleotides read TGCGCCAGCAGCCGGGACAGGGGGCGATTTTATAATTCACCCCTCCACTTT.

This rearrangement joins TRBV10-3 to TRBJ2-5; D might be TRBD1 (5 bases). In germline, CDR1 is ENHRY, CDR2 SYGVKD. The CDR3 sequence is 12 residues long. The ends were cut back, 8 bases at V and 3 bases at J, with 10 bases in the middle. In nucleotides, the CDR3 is TGTGCCATCGGCAGGGTGGAAGAGACCCAGTACTTC. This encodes CAIGRVEETQYF.

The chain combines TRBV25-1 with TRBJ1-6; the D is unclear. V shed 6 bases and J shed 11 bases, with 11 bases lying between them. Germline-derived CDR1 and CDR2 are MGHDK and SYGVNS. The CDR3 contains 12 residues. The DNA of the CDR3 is TGTGCCAGCAGAGACGATCGGGCACCCCTCCACTTT. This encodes CASRDDRAPLHF.

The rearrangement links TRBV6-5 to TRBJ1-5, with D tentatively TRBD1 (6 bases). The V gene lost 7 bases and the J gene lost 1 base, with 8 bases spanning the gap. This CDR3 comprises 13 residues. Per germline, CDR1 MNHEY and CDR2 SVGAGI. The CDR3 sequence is CASTQGSNQPQHF. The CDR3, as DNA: TGTGCCAGCACTCAGGGGAGCAATCAGCCCCAGCATTTT.

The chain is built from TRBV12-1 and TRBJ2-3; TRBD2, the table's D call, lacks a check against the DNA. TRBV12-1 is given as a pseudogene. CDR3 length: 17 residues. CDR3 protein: CASSFAPGVAGTDTQYF. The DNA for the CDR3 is TGTGCCAGCAGCTTTGCGCCAGGAGTAGCGGGCACAGATACGCAGTATTTT.

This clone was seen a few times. Written as DNA, the CDR3 is TGTGCCAGCAGCCCGGGTTTCGGGGGGCGGTACGAGCAGTACTTC. This encodes CASSPGFGGRYEQYF. The chain employs TRBV3-1 (or the pseudogene TRBV3-2) and TRBJ2-7; possible D gene TRBD2, 7 bases. Trimming left V 4 bases short and J 4 bases short, with 17 bases between. This CDR3 region has 15 residues. Germline V gene lookup returns CDR1 LGHDT and CDR2 YNNKEL (reference sequence).

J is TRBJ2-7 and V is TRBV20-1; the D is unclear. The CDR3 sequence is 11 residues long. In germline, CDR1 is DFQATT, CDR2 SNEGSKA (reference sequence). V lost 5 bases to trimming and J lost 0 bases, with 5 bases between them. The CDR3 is CSAAVSYEQYF. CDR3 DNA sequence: TGCAGTGCTGCGGTCTCCTACGAGCAGTACTTC.

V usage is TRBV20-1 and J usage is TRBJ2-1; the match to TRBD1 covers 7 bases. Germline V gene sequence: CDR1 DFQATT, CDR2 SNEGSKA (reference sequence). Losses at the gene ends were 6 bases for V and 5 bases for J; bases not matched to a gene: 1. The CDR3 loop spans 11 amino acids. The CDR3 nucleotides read TGCAGTGCACAGGGGCACAATGAGCAGTTCTTC. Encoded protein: CSAQGHNEQFF.

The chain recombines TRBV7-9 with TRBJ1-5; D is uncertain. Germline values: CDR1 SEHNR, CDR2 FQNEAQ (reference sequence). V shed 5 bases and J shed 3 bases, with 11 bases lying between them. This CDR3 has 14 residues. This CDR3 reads CASSPDNPNQPQHF. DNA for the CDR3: TGTGCCAGCAGCCCCGACAATCCCAATCAGCCCCAGCATTTT.

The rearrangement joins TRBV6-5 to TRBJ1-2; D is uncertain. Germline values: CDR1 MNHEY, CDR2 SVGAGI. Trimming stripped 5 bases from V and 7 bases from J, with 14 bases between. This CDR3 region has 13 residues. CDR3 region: CASSPPPGFGYTF. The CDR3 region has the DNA TGTGCCAGCAGTCCACCCCCGGGGTTTGGCTACACCTTC.

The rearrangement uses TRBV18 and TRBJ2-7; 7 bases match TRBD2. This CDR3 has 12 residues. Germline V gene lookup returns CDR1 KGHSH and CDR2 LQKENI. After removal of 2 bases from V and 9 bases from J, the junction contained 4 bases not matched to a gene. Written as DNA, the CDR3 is TGTGCCAGCTCACCAAAAGGGGAGGGGCAGTACTTC. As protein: CASSPKGEGQYF.

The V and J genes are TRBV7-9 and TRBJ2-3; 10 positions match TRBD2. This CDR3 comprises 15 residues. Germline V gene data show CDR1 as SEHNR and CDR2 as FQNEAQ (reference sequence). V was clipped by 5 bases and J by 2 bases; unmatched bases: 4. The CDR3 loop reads CASSPTSGTTDTQYF. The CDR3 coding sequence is TGTGCCAGCAGCCCCACTAGCGGGACCACAGATACGCAGTATTTT.

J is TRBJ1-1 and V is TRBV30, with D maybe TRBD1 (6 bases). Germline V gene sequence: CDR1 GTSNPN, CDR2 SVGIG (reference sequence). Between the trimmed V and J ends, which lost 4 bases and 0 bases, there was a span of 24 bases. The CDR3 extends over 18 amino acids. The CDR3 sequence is CAWNPYRVERKMNTEAFF. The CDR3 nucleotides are TGTGCCTGGAACCCATACAGGGTAGAAAGAAAAATGAACACTGAAGCTTTCTTT.

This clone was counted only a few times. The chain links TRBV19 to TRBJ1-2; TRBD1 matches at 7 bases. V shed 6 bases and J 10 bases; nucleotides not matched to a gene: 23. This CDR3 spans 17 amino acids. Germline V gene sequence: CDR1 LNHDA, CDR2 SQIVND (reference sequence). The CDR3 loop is CASRTIRQGFGIPTYTF. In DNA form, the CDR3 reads TGTGCCAGTAGAACTATTAGACAGGGCTTCGGGATACCGACCTACACCTTC.

The CDR3 sequence is CTSPGGYEQYF. For the CDR3, the DNA is TGCACCAGCCCGGGGGGCTACGAGCAGTACTTC. This rearrangement joins TRBV1 to TRBJ2-7; the tabulated D call, TRBD2, remains unverified against the DNA. TRBV1 is tagged as a pseudogene. This CDR3 region has 11 residues.